Shown below are 32 T cell receptor beta chains from a single sample sequenced in a study of blood T cell repertoires in COVID-19. Using immunoSEQ multiplex PCR, the repertoire was profiled, and TCRdb retains in-frame clones only, with some absent. The table lists 100,000 to 150,000 clones, 88% of them singletons. The sequencing input was peripheral blood. These receptors were collected from a man in his forties or fifties with acute or convalescent COVID-19.

This clone has only one observation. The V and J genes are TRBV28 and TRBJ2-3; unclear D gene. The CDR3 is made up of 16 amino acids. Deletions cut 4 bases from V and 3 bases from J, with 17 bases between. CDR1 MDHEN and CDR2 SYDVKM come from the germline V gene. The CDR3 reads CASSSAVAVRTDTQYF. CDR3 DNA sequence: TGTGCCAGCAGTTCCGCAGTCGCAGTCAGGACAGATACGCAGTATTTT.

The rearrangement uses TRBV5-4 and TRBJ2-1; TRBD2 agrees at 11 bases. The germline gives CDR1 SGHNT, CDR2 YYREEE (reference sequence). The V gene end was trimmed by 2 bases and the J gene end by 8 bases; junction bases not matched to a gene: 6. The CDR3 sequence is 15 residues long. This CDR3 reads CASSFSGRARYEQFF. CDR3 bases: TGTGCCAGCAGCTTTAGCGGGAGGGCCCGGTATGAGCAGTTCTTC.

The V gene is TRBV5-6, the J gene TRBJ1-4, with 9 bases matching TRBD1. The CDR3 extends over 14 amino acids. Trimming at V came to 4 bases and at J to 7 bases, leaving 5 bases not matched to a gene. The V gene's germline CDR1 is SGHDT and CDR2 YYEEEE. CDR3 sequence (DNA): TGTGCCAGCAGCATACAGGGGGCGAGTGAAAAACTGTTTTTT. Translation: CASSIQGASEKLFF. The complete variable domain, with remaining parts taken from reference TRBV5-6 and TRBJ1-4, reads DAGVTQSPTHLIKTRGQQVTLRCSPKSGHDTVSWYQQALGQGPQFIFQYYEEEERQRGNFPDRFSGHQFPNYSSELNVNALLLGDSALYLCASSIQGASEKLFFGSGTQLSVL.

This clone was seen just once. The chain uses TRBV7-9 and TRBJ2-5; 8 nucleotides align to TRBD1. Per germline, CDR1 SEHNR and CDR2 FQNEAQ (reference sequence). V shed 5 bases and J 7 bases; nucleotides not matched to a gene: 9. The CDR3 covers 14 residues. In DNA, the CDR3 is TGTGCCAGCAGCCTGGGACAGGCCTTTGTGACCCAGTACTTC. Encoded protein: CASSLGQAFVTQYF.

The rearrangement joins TRBV7-9 to TRBJ1-2, with a weak D call TRBD1 (5 bases). Germline lookup yields CDR1 SEHNR and CDR2 FQNEAQ (reference sequence). V was shortened by 1 base and J by 4 bases, with 7 bases between the two germline ends. The CDR3 is 13 amino acids. The CDR3 DNA reads TGTGCCAGCAGCTTAGACAGGACCTATGGCTACACCTTC. Its translation: CASSLDRTYGYTF.

The rearrangement joins TRBV7-9 to TRBJ1-1; 7 bases fit TRBD1. The V gene's germline CDR1 is SEHNR and CDR2 FQNEAQ (reference sequence). V was pared by 6 bases and J by 2 bases, with 12 bases of the junction left unmatched. CDR3 size: 16 residues. The CDR3: CASSLRPGQFNTEAFF. Written as DNA, the CDR3 is TGTGCCAGCAGTCTTCGTCCGGGACAGTTTAACACTGAAGCTTTCTTT. Looking up the rest from reference TRBV7-9 and TRBJ1-1 gives the full variable domain: DTGVSQNPRHKITKRGQNVTFRCDPISEHNRLYWYRQTLGQGPEFLTYFQNEAQLEKSRLLSDRFSAERPKGSFSTLEIQRTEQGDSAMYLCASSLRPGQFNTEAFFGQGTRLTVV.

The chain has TRBV29-1 and TRBJ1-2; D gene ambiguous. Germline V CDR1 and CDR2: SQVTM, ANQGSEA. The CDR3 extends over 11 amino acids. V lost 3 bases, J lost 9 bases, and 11 bases lay in between. The CDR3 sequence is CSVERAESYTF. The CDR3 nucleotides are TGCAGCGTTGAGCGGGCCGAGAGCTACACCTTC.

This sequence joins TRBV24-1 and TRBJ1-1, with 12 bases identical to TRBD1. Looked up from germline, CDR1 is KGHDR and CDR2 is SFDVKD. With V trimmed by 7 bases and J by 10 bases, 6 bases remained unmatched. CDR3 length equals 13 residues. CDR3 residues: CATRGQGAGRAFF. In DNA, the CDR3 is TGTGCCACCAGGGGACAGGGGGCGGGCCGAGCTTTCTTT.

The chain uses TRBV9 and TRBJ1-2, with D possibly TRBD1 on 6 matching bases. The V end was cut by 0 bases, the J end by 10 bases, with 19 bases between. Per the germline V gene, CDR1 is SGDLS and CDR2 is YYNGEE. The CDR3 has 15 amino acids. CDR3 DNA sequence: TGTGCCAGCAGCGTAGCCGCAGGACAGCTTTCGAACTACACCTTC. This codes for CASSVAAGQLSNYTF.

This sequence joins TRBV7-9 and TRBJ1-1, with 8 bases identical to TRBD1. Germline loops: CDR1 SEHNR, CDR2 FQNEAQ (reference sequence). The CDR3 extends over 15 amino acids. The ends lost 7 bases at V and 4 bases at J; junction bases unmatched: 11. The CDR3 DNA follows: TGTGCCAGCACCGTCCAGCAGGGGGCTCTCACTGAAGCTTTCTTT. Encoded protein: CASTVQQGALTEAFF.

This chain connects TRBV27 to TRBJ1-2, with 7 bases matching TRBD1. Germline V gene sequence: CDR1 MNHEY, CDR2 SMNVEV (reference sequence). There are 15 residues in the CDR3. The junction had 11 bases not matched to a gene; V was cut back by 5 bases and J by 5 bases. The CDR3 spells CASSRDRANLYGYTF. CDR3 sequence (DNA): TGTGCCAGCAGTCGTGACAGGGCGAATTTATATGGCTACACCTTC.

The chain is built from TRBV28 and TRBJ1-1; D gene uncertain. The CDR3 spans 13 residues. Per germline, CDR1 MDHEN and CDR2 SYDVKM. Trimming took 0 bases from V and 3 from J, leaving 5 bases between them. CDR3 sequence reads: CASSLWRDTEAFF. The DNA of the CDR3 is TGTGCCAGCAGTTTATGGAGGGACACTGAAGCTTTCTTT.

The chain uses TRBV5-1 and TRBJ2-7; the D gene is possibly TRBD2 (5 bases). The CDR3 is 12 amino acids. Germline V gene sequence: CDR1 SGHRS, CDR2 YFSETQ. The V end lost 4 bases, the J end lost 2 bases, and 7 bases lay between the germline ends. CDR3 coding DNA: TGCGCCAGCAGCCTCGGGGCCTACGAGCAGTACTTC. Its protein product is CASSLGAYEQYF.

V usage is TRBV7-2 and J usage is TRBJ1-3, with D maybe TRBD1 (5 bases). V was pared by 5 bases and J by 0 bases, with 14 bases between. CDR3 length: 16 residues. Germline assignment: CDR1 SGHTA and CDR2 FQGNSA. The CDR3 sequence is CASSRRWGGSGNTIYF. The CDR3 nucleotides read TGTGCCAGCAGCCGGAGGTGGGGGGGCTCTGGAAACACCATATATTTT.

The V and J genes are TRBV12-3 or TRBV12-4 and TRBJ2-2, with a possible D match to TRBD1 (6 bases). The length of the CDR3 is 12 residues. The CDR3, as DNA: TGTGCTGGAGCAGGGGACACCGGGGAGCTGTTTTTT. Translated, it gives CAGAGDTGELFF.

This clone was seen only a few times. This chain connects TRBV5-1 to TRBJ1-1; D might be TRBD1 (6 bases). The CDR3 covers 15 residues. Deletions cut 0 bases from V and 6 bases from J, with 15 bases between. CDR1 SGHRS and CDR2 YFSETQ come from the germline V gene. The CDR3 nucleotides are TGCGCCAGCAGCTTGGCCGGGCAGGGGAGTTCTGAAGCTTTCTTT. It is translated as CASSLAGQGSSEAFF.

The rearrangement joins TRBV6-4 to TRBJ1-1; possibly TRBD1 for D (5 bases). The germline gives CDR1 MRHNA, CDR2 SNTAGT. The CDR3 extends over 13 amino acids. V was shortened by 3 bases and J by 4 bases, with 9 bases between the two germline ends. The CDR3 nucleotides read TGTGCCAGCAGTGAACAAAGGGGCACTGAAGCTTTCTTT. Translated: CASSEQRGTEAFF.

The rearrangement uses TRBV6-5 and TRBJ1-1; 7 nucleotides match TRBD1. V trimming: 6 bases; J trimming: 1 base; junction bases outside the gene matches: 8. Germline V gives CDR1 MNHEY, CDR2 SVGAGI. This CDR3 has 15 residues. CDR3 residues: CASSLRDSSNTEAFF. CDR3 bases: TGTGCCAGCAGCCTGAGGGACAGCTCGAACACTGAAGCTTTCTTT.

The chain employs TRBV4-1 and TRBJ2-2, with 7 nucleotides matching TRBD1. This CDR3 comprises 16 residues. Trimming removed 4 bases from V and 2 bases from J; junction bases left unmatched: 7. CDR1 and CDR2 (germline): MGHRA, YSYEKL. This chain's CDR3 is CASSLSRDSNTGELFF. CDR3 nucleotides: TGCGCCAGCAGCCTTTCCCGGGACAGTAACACCGGGGAGCTGTTTTTT.

The J gene is TRBJ2-7, the V gene TRBV7-2; 7 bases match TRBD1. Germline CDR1 and CDR2: SGHTA and FQGNSA. Trimming at V came to 0 bases and at J to 0 bases, leaving 11 bases not matched to a gene. The CDR3 is 18 residues long. CDR3 region: CASSLAQGVDGLSYEQYF. CDR3 DNA sequence: TGTGCCAGCAGCTTAGCTCAGGGGGTAGACGGTCTCTCCTACGAGCAGTACTTC. Using reference TRBV7-2 and TRBJ2-7 for the parts outside the CDR3, the full variable domain is GAGVSQSPSNKVTEKGKDVELRCDPISGHTALYWYRQSLGQGLEFLIYFQGNSAPDKSGLPSDRFSAERTGGSVSTLTIQRTQQEDSAVYLCASSLAQGVDGLSYEQYFGPGTRLTVT.

This sequence joins TRBV18 and TRBJ2-3, with TRBD2 matching 9 bases. Germline CDR1 KGHSH, CDR2 LQKENI. With V trimmed by 3 bases and J by 4 bases, 5 bases remained unmatched. The CDR3 sequence is 15 residues long. The CDR3: CASSPPGLAPDTQYF. For the CDR3, the DNA is TGTGCCAGCTCACCGCCGGGACTAGCACCAGATACGCAGTATTTT. Using reference TRBV18 and TRBJ2-3 for the parts outside the CDR3, the full variable domain is NAGVMQNPRHLVRRRGQEARLRCSPMKGHSHVYWYRQLPEEGLKFMVYLQKENIIDESGMPKERFSAEFPKEGPSILRIQQVVRGDSAAYFCASSPPGLAPDTQYFGPGTRLTVL.

This clone came up once. This chain uses TRBV27 with TRBJ1-1, with a possible D match to TRBD1 (5 bases). V lost 5 bases and J 11 bases, leaving 12 bases between the germline ends. Germline V CDR1 and CDR2: MNHEY, SMNVEV (reference sequence). The CDR3 covers 11 residues. The chain's CDR3 is CASSEGAGAFF. Written as DNA, the CDR3 is TGTGCCAGCAGTGAAGGGGCGGGGGCTTTCTTT.

The chain links TRBV6-5 to TRBJ1-5; 8 bases fit TRBD1. Germline V gene data show CDR1 as MNHEY and CDR2 as SVGAGI. CDR3 length equals 15 residues. The trim removed 6 bases at V and 2 bases at J, leaving 6 bases unmatched. The CDR3 nucleotides are TGTGCCAGCAGCAGGACAGGGTCGGGCAATCAGCCCCAGCATTTT. As protein: CASSRTGSGNQPQHF.

Concerning this clone: The junction departs from the called germline gene at one end, perhaps through a read error. The chain combines TRBV3-1 (or the pseudogene TRBV3-2) with TRBJ1-1, with TRBD1 as a possible D gene (6 bases). This CDR3 has 15 amino acids. The germline CDR1 and CDR2 sequences are LGHDT and YNNKEL (reference sequence). This CDR3 is CASSQARQGNIEAFF. CDR3 coding DNA: TGTGCCAGCAGCCAAGCCAGGCAGGGGAACATTGAAGCTTTCTTT.

The chain links TRBV20-1 to TRBJ2-5, with TRBD1 as a possible D gene (6 bases). The CDR3 has 11 residues. Germline loops: CDR1 DFQATT, CDR2 SNEGSKA (reference sequence). With 8 bases removed from V and 5 bases from J, the gap between germline ends came to 12 bases. The DNA of the CDR3 is TGCAGTTACAGGGTCGGGGAGACCCAGTACTTC. Translating gives CSYRVGETQYF.

This rearrangement joins TRBV2 to TRBJ2-7; 8 nucleotides line up with TRBD1. This CDR3 contains 16 residues. The ends lost 2 bases at V and 1 base at J; junction bases unmatched: 7. Germline V CDR1 and CDR2: SNHLY, FYNNEI. CDR3: CASSESETGASYEQYF. The CDR3, as DNA: TGTGCCAGCAGTGAATCCGAGACAGGGGCTTCCTACGAGCAGTACTTC.

The rearrangement uses TRBV4-1 and TRBJ2-2, with D unclear. CDR3 length equals 15 residues. Trimming took 3 bases from V and 4 from J, leaving 12 bases between them. Germline CDR1 reads MGHRA; CDR2 reads YSYEKL. CDR3 protein: CASSHHSQGTGELFF. For the CDR3, the DNA is TGCGCCAGCAGCCATCACAGTCAAGGCACCGGGGAGCTGTTTTTT.

The CDR3: CASSFNFYNSPLHF. The CDR3 bases are TGTGCCAGCAGCTTTAACTTCTATAATTCACCCCTCCACTTT. V gene TRBV7-2 combines with J gene TRBJ1-6; D remains ambiguous. Trimming removed 3 bases at V and 3 bases at J, with 6 bases between. CDR1 is SGHTA and CDR2 is FQGNSA in the germline V gene. The CDR3 extends over 14 amino acids.

This clone was seen a handful of times. V and J are TRBV9 and TRBJ1-3, with D perhaps matching TRBD1 (5 bases). Germline values: CDR1 SGDLS, CDR2 YYNGEE. This CDR3 has 15 residues. Trimming left V 4 bases short and J 0 bases short, with 11 bases between. The CDR3 protein is CASSWGDHSGNTIYF. The DNA for the CDR3 is TGTGCCAGCAGCTGGGGGGACCACTCTGGAAACACCATATATTTT.

V is TRBV2 and J is TRBJ2-7, with 12 positions matching TRBD2. Trimming cost V 6 bases and J 7 bases; bases outside gene matches: 10. The length of the CDR3 is 15 residues. Germline assignment: CDR1 SNHLY and CDR2 FYNNEI. CDR3: CASRDRTSGTREQYF. The DNA of the CDR3 is TGTGCCAGCAGAGACCGGACTAGCGGGACGAGGGAGCAGTACTTC.

This chain uses TRBV7-2 with TRBJ2-5; 7 bases align to TRBD1. CDR1 SGHTA and CDR2 FQGNSA come from the germline V gene. V lost 4 bases to trimming and J lost 5 bases; unmatched junction nucleotides: 7. The CDR3 covers 14 residues. The CDR3 DNA follows: TGTGCCAGCAGCTCGAACAGGGGACGGGAGACCCAGTACTTC. This codes for CASSSNRGRETQYF.

The J gene is TRBJ1-2, the V gene TRBV19; 7 bases fit TRBD1. Per the germline V gene, CDR1 is LNHDA and CDR2 is SQIVND (reference sequence). V shed 5 bases, J shed 4 bases, and the junction held 7 bases outside the gene matches. This CDR3 spans 14 amino acids. The CDR3 spells CASSATGVAYGYTF. As DNA, the CDR3 is TGTGCCAGTAGTGCAACAGGGGTGGCCTATGGCTACACCTTC.